This T cell receptor beta chain was profiled in a study of T-cell reconstitution after alpha-beta-depleted transplantation in children. Preparing the TCRbeta library involved the use of unique molecular identifiers. MiXCR, run by TCRdb on the PCR reads, gives a single entry per CDR3 protein. The table shows some 400,000 distinct CDR3 sequences, with around 21% occurring only once. V lost 6 bases and J 5 bases, leaving 22 bases between the germline ends. The CDR3 has 16 residues. Per germline, CDR1 SQVTM and CDR2 ANQGSEA. The source is a human donor who donated a stem cell graft to a child with acute myeloid leukemia. The rearrangement links TRBV29-1 to TRBJ2-2; either TRBD1 or TRBD2 may fit D (5 bases each). This material consisted of PBMCs from the stem cell graft donor, taken from the stem cell graft. CDR3 sequence: CSVRSPGRLRTGELFF. CDR3 nucleotide sequence: TGCAGCGTCCGAAGCCCGGGACGCCTGAGGACCGGGGAGCTGTTTTTT.